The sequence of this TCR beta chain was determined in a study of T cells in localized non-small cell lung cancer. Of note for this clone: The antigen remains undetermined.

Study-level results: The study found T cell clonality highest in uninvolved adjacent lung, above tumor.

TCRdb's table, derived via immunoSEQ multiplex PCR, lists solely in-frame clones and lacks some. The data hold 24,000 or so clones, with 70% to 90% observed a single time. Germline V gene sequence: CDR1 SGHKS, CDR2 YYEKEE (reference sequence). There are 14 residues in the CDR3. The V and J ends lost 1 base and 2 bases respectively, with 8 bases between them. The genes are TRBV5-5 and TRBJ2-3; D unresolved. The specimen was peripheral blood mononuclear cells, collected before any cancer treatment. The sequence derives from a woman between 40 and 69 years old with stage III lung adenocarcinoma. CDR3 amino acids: CASSLNGYTDTQYF. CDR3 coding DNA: TGTGCCAGCAGCTTGAACGGGTACACAGATACGCAGTATTTT.